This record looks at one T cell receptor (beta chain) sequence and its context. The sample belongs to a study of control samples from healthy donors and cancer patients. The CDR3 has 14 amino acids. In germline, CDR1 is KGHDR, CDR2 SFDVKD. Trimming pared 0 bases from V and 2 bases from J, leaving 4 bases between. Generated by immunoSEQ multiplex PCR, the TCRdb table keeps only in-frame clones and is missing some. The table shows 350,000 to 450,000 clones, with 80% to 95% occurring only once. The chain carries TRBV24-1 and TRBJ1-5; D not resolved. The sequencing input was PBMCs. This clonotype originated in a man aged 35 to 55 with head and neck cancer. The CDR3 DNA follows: TGTGCCACCAGTGATTTGCAAGGCAATCAGCCCCAGCATTTT. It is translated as CATSDLQGNQPQHF.